Given below is one T cell receptor (beta chain) in context. The antigen is undetermined. The data derive from a study of T cell clonotyping in hematopoietic cell transplantation. General study results and limits: Graft donor and pretransplant recipient Inverse Simpson Index values predicted broader posttransplant TCR diversity. No sorting was done, leaving CD4 and CD8 contributions mixed. Pathologically expanded recipient clonotypes increased progressively from day 30 to day 180 as diversity fell.

TCRdb keeps only in-frame clones here, not all; method: immunoSEQ multiplex PCR. The data hold some 4,000 clones, with 70% to 85% observed a single time. Per the germline V gene, CDR1 is GTSNPN and CDR2 is SVGIG (reference sequence). The ends were cut back, 3 bases at V and 2 bases at J, with 14 bases in the middle. CDR3 length: 16 amino acids. The clonotype originates from a male patient aged 60-69 years who had an allogeneic stem cell transplant from an unrelated donor, so T cells may come from the graft donor. Some clones in this sample may be carry-over from other donors' samples. The J gene is TRBJ1-6, the V gene TRBV30; D may be TRBD1 (5 bases). The sample was peripheral blood mononuclear cells, taken 180 days after allogeneic stem cell transplant. CDR3 region: CAWRVTGFTYNSPLHF. The CDR3 coding sequence is TGTGCCTGGAGGGTAACAGGCTTCACCTATAATTCACCCCTCCACTTT.